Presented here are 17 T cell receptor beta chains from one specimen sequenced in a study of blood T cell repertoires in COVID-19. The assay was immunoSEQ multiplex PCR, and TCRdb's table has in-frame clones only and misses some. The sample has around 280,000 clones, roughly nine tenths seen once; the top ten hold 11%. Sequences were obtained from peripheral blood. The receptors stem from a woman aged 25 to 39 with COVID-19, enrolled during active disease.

Here the CDR3 reads CASRRLLSTDSPLHF. The CDR3 DNA is TGCGCCAGCAGGAGACTCTTATCCACCGATTCACCCCTCCACTTT. V and J are TRBV5-1 and TRBJ1-6, with no clear D. The CDR3 spans 15 residues. V was clipped by 5 bases and J by 8 bases, with 17 bases between them. CDR1 is SGHRS and CDR2 is YFSETQ in the germline V gene.

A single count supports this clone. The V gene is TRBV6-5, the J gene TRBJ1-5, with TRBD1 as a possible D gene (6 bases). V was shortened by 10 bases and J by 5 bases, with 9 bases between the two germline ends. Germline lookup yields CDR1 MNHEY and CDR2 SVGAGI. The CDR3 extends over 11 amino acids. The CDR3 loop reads CATRQDQPQHF. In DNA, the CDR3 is TGTGCCACCCGACAGGATCAGCCCCAGCATTTT.

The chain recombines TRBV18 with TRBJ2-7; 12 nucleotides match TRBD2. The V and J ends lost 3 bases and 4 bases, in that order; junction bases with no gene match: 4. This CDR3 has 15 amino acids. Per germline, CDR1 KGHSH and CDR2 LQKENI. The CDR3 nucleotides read TGTGCCAGCTCACCGGGACTAGCGGGCGAGTACGAGCAGTACTTC. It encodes CASSPGLAGEYEQYF.

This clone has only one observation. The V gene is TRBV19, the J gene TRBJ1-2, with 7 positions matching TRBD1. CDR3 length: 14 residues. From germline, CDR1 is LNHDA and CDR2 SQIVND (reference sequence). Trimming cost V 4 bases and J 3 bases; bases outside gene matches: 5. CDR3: CASSSGQADYGYTF. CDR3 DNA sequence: TGTGCCAGTAGTAGCGGACAGGCGGACTATGGCTACACCTTC.

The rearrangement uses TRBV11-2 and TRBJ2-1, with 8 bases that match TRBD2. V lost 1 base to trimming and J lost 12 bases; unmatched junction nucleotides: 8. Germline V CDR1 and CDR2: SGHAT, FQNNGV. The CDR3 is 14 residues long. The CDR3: CASSLAGGVDRQFF. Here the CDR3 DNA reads TGTGCCAGCAGCTTAGCGGGGGGGGTGGATCGGCAGTTCTTC.

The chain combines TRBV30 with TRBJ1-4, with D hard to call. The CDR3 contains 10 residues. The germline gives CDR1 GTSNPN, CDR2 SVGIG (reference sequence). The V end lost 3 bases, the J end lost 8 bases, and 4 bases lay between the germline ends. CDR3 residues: CAWSGEKLFF. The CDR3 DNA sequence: TGTGCCTGGAGCGGGGAAAAACTGTTTTTT.

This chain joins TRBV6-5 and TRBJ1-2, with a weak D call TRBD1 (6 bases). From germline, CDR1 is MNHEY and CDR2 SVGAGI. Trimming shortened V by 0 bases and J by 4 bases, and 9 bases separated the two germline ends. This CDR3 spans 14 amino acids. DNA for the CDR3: TGTGCCAGCAGTTACTCACAGGGAACCTATGGCTACACCTTC. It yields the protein CASSYSQGTYGYTF.

Here the CDR3 reads CSVRQGREKLFF. The CDR3 DNA is TGCAGCGTAAGACAGGGGAGGGAAAAACTGTTTTTT. The J gene is TRBJ1-4, the V gene TRBV29-1; TRBD1 matches at 8 bases. Germline values: CDR1 SQVTM, CDR2 ANQGSEA. V lost 6 bases to trimming and J lost 8 bases; unmatched junction nucleotides: 5. The CDR3 loop spans 12 amino acids. The variable domain in full, completed from reference TRBV29-1 and TRBJ1-4, reads SAVISQKPSRDICQRGTSLTIQCQVDSQVTMMFWYRQQPGQSLTLIATANQGSEATYESGFVIDKFPISRPNLTFSTLTVSNMSPEDSSIYLCSVRQGREKLFFGSGTQLSVL.

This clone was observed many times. CDR3 DNA sequence: TGTGCCAGCAGTCCCGATGGCTTTGCCAAAAACATTCAGTACTTC. As protein: CASSPDGFAKNIQYF. The rearrangement uses TRBV27 and TRBJ2-4; no definite D call. The germline V gene has CDR1 MNHEY and CDR2 SMNVEV (reference sequence). Trimming stripped 5 bases from V and 1 base from J, with 12 bases between. The CDR3 has 15 residues.

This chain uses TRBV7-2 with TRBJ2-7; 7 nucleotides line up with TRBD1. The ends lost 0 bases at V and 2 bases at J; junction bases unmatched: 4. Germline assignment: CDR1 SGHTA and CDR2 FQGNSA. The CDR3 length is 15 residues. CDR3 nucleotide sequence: TGTGCCAGCAGCTTAGCGGGGACAGCCACCTACGAGCAGTACTTC. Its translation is CASSLAGTATYEQYF.

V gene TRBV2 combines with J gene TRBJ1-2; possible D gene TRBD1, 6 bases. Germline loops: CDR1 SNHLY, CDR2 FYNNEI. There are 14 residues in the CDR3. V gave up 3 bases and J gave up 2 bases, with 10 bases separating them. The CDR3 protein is CASSDSQGNYGYTF. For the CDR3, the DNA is TGTGCCAGCAGTGATAGCCAGGGGAACTATGGCTACACCTTC.

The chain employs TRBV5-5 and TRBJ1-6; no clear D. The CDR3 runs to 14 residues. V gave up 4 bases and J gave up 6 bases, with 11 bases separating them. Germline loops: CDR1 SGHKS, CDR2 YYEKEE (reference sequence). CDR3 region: CASSHGASNSPLHF. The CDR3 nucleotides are TGTGCCAGCAGCCACGGAGCGAGTAATTCACCCCTCCACTTT.

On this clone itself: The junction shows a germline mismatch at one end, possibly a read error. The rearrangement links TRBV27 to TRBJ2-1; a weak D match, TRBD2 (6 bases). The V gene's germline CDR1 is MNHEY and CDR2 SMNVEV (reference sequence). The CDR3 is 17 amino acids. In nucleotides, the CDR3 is TGTGCCAGCAGTTTATCCCGAGGTAGCGGACTCTACAATGAGCGGTTCTTC. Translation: CASSLSRGSGLYNERFF.

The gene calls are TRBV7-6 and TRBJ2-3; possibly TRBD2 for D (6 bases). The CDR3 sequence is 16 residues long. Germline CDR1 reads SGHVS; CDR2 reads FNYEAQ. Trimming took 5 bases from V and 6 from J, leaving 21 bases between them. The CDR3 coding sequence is TGTGCCAGCAGCCCTAGGGCGGGGAAGGTCCCGGATACGCAGTATTTT. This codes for CASSPRAGKVPDTQYF.

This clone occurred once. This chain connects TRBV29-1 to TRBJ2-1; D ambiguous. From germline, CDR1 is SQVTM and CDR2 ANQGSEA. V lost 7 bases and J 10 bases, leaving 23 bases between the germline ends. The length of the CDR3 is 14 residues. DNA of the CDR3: TGCAGCGCCGCGCCCCGGCCAGGCACAAACGAGCAGTTCTTC. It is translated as CSAAPRPGTNEQFF.

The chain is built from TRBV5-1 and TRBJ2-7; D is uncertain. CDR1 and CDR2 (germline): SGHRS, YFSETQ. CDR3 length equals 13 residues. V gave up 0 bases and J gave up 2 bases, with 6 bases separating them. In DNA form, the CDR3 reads TGCGCCAGCAGCTTGGACGTAGCCTACGAGCAGTACTTC. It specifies CASSLDVAYEQYF.

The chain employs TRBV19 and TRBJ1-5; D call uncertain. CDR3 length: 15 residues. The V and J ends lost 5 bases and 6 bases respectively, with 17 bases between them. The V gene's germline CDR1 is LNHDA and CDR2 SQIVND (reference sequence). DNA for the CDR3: TGTGCCAGTAGTCACCTCCGGGGAACAATTCAGCCCCAGCATTTT. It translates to CASSHLRGTIQPQHF. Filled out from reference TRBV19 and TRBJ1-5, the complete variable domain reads DGGITQSPKYLFRKEGQNVTLSCEQNLNHDAMYWYRQDPGQGLRLIYYSQIVNDFQKGDIAEGYSVSREKKESFPLTVTSAQKNPTAFYLCASSHLRGTIQPQHFGDGTRLSIL.